Listed here is a single TCR beta chain. The junction and the germline gene differ at one end; a read error may be behind it. The sample originates from a study of blood T cell repertoires in COVID-19. Background on the study: T cells, B-cell-depleted T cells, or PBMCs supplied cDNA or gDNA.

In the authors' methods: Amplification with reference gene primers provided the estimates of nucleated cell counts. Data came from immunoSEQ multiplex PCR; TCRdb stores just in-frame clones and leaves some out. The V and J calls and the clone size are those of that table, but D and trimming were determined from the DNA. Seen here are about 59,000 clones, 78% observed once, and the top ten hold roughly 12%. This CDR3 region has 18 residues. Sample: peripheral blood. V usage is TRBV23-1 and J usage is TRBJ2-3, with TRBD2 matching over 8 bases. TRBV23-1 is sorted into the ORF group, with uncertain function. The sequence was obtained from a man aged 80 or over with acute or convalescent COVID-19. CDR3 coding DNA: TGCGCCAGCAGCCAATCCGGGGGGGAGAAGACTAGCACAGATACGCAGTATTTT. Translating gives CASSQSGGEKTSTDTQYF.